Listed below are T cell receptor beta chains from one sample, sequenced in a study of shared clonotypes between healthy human individuals. Assay: immunoSEQ multiplex PCR; the TCRdb copy retains only in-frame clones and omits some. The sample records about 990,000 clones, about four fifths being singletons. The sequenced sample consisted of memory CD4+ T cells from PBMCs. These receptor sequences come from a man between 18 and 29 years old in good health. Some clones in this sample may be carry-over from other donors' samples. Each CDR3 is given with its conserved first and last residue. The D gene is left open where the match is weak. Expanded clones get a size class; other rows say once, few or many, or leave the size out.

clone_size | j_call | v_call | d_call | cdr3_nt | cdr3_aa
. | TRBJ2-5 | TRBV7-3 | TRBD1 | TGTGCCAGCAGCTTAAAGGGACAGGGGGCATGGGAGACCCAGTACTTC | CASSLKGQGAWETQYF
. | TRBJ1-1 | TRBV7-3 | . | TGTGCCAGCAGCTTAGGGGGGGCAGGCTCTACCAAAGCTTTCTTT | CASSLGGAGSTKAFF
. | TRBJ1-2 | TRBV7-9 | TRBD1 | TGTGCCAGCAGACCCGGGACAGGGGCGGTTCCTAACTATGGCTACACCTTC | CASRPGTGAVPNYGYTF
many | TRBJ1-2 | TRBV6-6 | . | TGTGCCAGCAGTCTCCAGGGAGAATATGGCTACACCTTC | CASSLQGEYGYTF
. | TRBJ2-2 | TRBV7-2 | . | TGTGCCAGCAGCTTTTTGGGGAACACCGGGGAGCTGTTTTTT | CASSFLGNTGELFF
. | TRBJ2-3 | TRBV18 | TRBD2 | TGTGCCAGCTCACTACAAGGGACTAGCGCTAAAAGCACAGATACGCAGTATTTT | CASSLQGTSAKSTDTQYF
. | TRBJ2-7 | TRBV5-1 | TRBD2 | TGCGCCAGCAGCTTGGGAGAGCGGGGCGGCGAGCAGTACTTC | CASSLGERGGEQYF
. | TRBJ2-1 | TRBV14 | TRBD2 | TGTGCCAGCAGCAGAAGCGGGAAACCCACCAATGAGCAGTTCTTC | CASSRSGKPTNEQFF
once | TRBJ2-7 | TRBV9 | . | TGTGCCAGCAGCCCCACTGAGGAAGCTTACGAGCAGTACTTC | CASSPTEEAYEQYF
. | TRBJ1-1 | TRBV2 | TRBD1 | TGTGCCAGCACCCTACAGGGGGCGGGCACTGAAGCTTTCTTT | CASTLQGAGTEAFF
. | TRBJ2-7 | TRBV28 | TRBD2 | TGTGCCAGCAGTTCCCCGGGTAGCGGGAGGGTCGAGCAGTACTTC | CASSSPGSGRVEQYF
. | TRBJ2-5 | TRBV5-1 | . | TGCGCCAGCAGCTTGGACTCCGGAGGGGAGACCCAGTACTTC | CASSLDSGGETQYF
. | TRBJ1-1 | TRBV14 | . | TGTGCCAGCAGCCAAGACAAGGGGCGTTATCTTGAAGCTTTCTTT | CASSQDKGRYLEAFF
. | TRBJ1-2 | TRBV6-6 | . | TGTGCAGCTCGTACAGGGACTAACTATGGCTACACCTTC | CAARTGTNYGYTF
once | TRBJ2-7 | TRBV28 | TRBD2 | TGTGCCAGCACCGCACCCGGGCGGGGGGGAGGCGACGAGCAGTACTTC | CASTAPGRGGGDEQYF
. | TRBJ1-2 | TRBV6-5 | . | TGTGCCAGCAGTTACGTCGGGGTGAGGGATTGGAGAGGCTACACCTTC | CASSYVGVRDWRGYTF
. | TRBJ1-3 | TRBV10-3 | . | TGTGCCATCAGTGAGTCAACGCCAAACACCATATATTTT | CAISESTPNTIYF
. | TRBJ2-1 | TRBV11-3 | . | TGTGCCAGCAGCCCGACTTCTGACCCAAACTACAATGAGCAGTTCTTC | CASSPTSDPNYNEQFF
. | TRBJ1-5 | TRBV6-6 | . | TGTGCCAGCAGTTACTCGGGGGCAGGGGATCAGCCCCAGCATTTT | CASSYSGAGDQPQHF
. | TRBJ1-5 | TRBV7-2 | . | TGTGCCAGCAGCTTAGACCTCCAGCCCCAGCATTTT | CASSLDLQPQHF
. | TRBJ2-7 | TRBV28 | TRBD2 | TGTGCCAGCACCAGAAGCGGGGTCTACGAGCAGTACTTC | CASTRSGVYEQYF
few | TRBJ2-7 | TRBV19 | . | TGTGCCAGTAGTAGTTCCTGGCGGGGCTCGTACGAGCAGTACTTC | CASSSSWRGSYEQYF
. | TRBJ1-2 | TRBV28 | . | TGTGCCAGCAGGGTAATGGGAACTCCTAACTATGGCTACACCTTC | CASRVMGTPNYGYTF
few | TRBJ2-5 | TRBV20-1 | . | TGCAGTGACACGATAGGGGAGACCCAGTACTTC | CSDTIGETQYF
. | TRBJ2-7 | TRBV7-9 | . | TGTGCCAGCAGCCCGTTCTACGAGCAGTACTTC | CASSPFYEQYF
. | TRBJ1-4 | TRBV15 | . | TGTGCCACCAGCAGAGGAGTGGGGGTAAATGAAAAACTGTTTTTT | CATSRGVGVNEKLFF
. | TRBJ2-1 | TRBV4-3 | TRBD2 | TGCGCCAGCAGCCAGCCCTATACGGGAGGTGTAAATGAGCAGTTCTTC | CASSQPYTGGVNEQFF
. | TRBJ2-1 | TRBV7-9 | . | . | CASSSSDRGPYNEQFF
. | TRBJ2-2 | TRBV18 | TRBD1 | TGTGCCAGCTCACGACTGACAGGGGGCGACACCGGGGAGCTGTTTTTT | CASSRLTGGDTGELFF
. | TRBJ2-5 | TRBV5-4 | TRBD2 | TGTGCCAGCAGCCCACCAGGGAGCGGGAGCTCGGAGACCCAGTACTTC | CASSPPGSGSSETQYF
few | TRBJ1-2 | TRBV11-1 | TRBD1 | TGTGCCAGCACCGGGGACAGGAAGTATGGCTACACCTTC | CASTGDRKYGYTF
. | TRBJ1-4 | TRBV5-1 | TRBD1 | TGCGCCAGCAGCCCCGGGACAGGGGGTAGGGGTGAAAAACTGTTTTTT | CASSPGTGGRGEKLFF
. | TRBJ2-5 | TRBV6-4 | . | TGTGCCAGCAGAGTTAGTGCCCCAGGCCCTTCCATCCAAGAGACCCAGTACTTC | CASRVSAPGPSIQETQYF